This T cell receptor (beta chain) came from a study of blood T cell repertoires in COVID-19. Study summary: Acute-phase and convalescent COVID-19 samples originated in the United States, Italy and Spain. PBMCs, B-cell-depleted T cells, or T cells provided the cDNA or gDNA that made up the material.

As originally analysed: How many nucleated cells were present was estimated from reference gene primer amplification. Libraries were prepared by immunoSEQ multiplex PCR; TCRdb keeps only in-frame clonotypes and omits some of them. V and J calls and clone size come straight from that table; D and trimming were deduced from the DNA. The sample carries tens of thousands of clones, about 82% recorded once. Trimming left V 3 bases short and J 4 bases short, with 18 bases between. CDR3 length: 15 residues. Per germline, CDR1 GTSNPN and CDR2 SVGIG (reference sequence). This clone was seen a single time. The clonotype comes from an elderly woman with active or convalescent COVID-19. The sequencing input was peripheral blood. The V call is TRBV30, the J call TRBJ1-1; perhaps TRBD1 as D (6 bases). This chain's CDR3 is CAWSRPGRGRTEAFF. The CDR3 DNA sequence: TGTGCCTGGAGCCGACCGGGCAGGGGCCGCACTGAAGCTTTCTTT. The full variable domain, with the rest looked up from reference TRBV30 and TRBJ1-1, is SQTIHQWPATLVQPVGSPLSLECTVEGTSNPNLYWYRQAAGRGLQLLFYSVGIGQISSEVPQNLSASRPQDRQFILSSKKLLLSDSGFYLCAWSRPGRGRTEAFFGQGTRLTVV.